The 27 T cell receptor beta chains below come from one sample, sequenced in a study of T cell repertoires in cytomegalovirus infection. Using its own MiXCR run on the reads, TCRdb lists one record per CDR3 protein. The repertoire includes about 180,000 distinct CDR3 sequences, 20% to 25% of them detected once, and more than 25% sits in the top ten. These receptors' antigens are unknown. The sample here was CD8+ T cells from cultured PBMCs, taken from culture after CMV antigen stimulation. All receptors come from a human donor in good health (CMV status not recorded). Some clones in this sample may be carry-over from other donors' samples.

The CDR3 region has the DNA TGCGCCAGCAGCCATCTACAGGGGGGGGGGATCCGGCAAGAGACCCAGTACTTC. Translation: CASSHLQGGGIRQETQYF. The chain has TRBV4-1 and TRBJ2-5; D possibly corresponds to TRBD1 (8 bases). Germline V CDR1 and CDR2: MGHRA, YSYEKL. This CDR3 contains 18 residues. V was cut by 3 bases and J by 2 bases, with 22 bases left in between.

The chain joins TRBV6-2 or TRBV6-3 to TRBJ1-1; D unclear. CDR1 is MNHEY, CDR2 SVGEGT, per germline. The CDR3 has 12 residues. Trimming removed 7 bases from V and 6 bases from J, with 12 bases in between. The CDR3 region is CASNYRVPEAFF. The CDR3 DNA reads as TGTGCCAGCAATTATAGGGTTCCTGAAGCTTTCTTT.

The CDR3 reads CASSLDPGARSYNEQFF. The CDR3 DNA reads as TGTGCCAGCAGCTTAGACCCGGGGGCCCGCTCCTACAATGAGCAGTTCTTC. J is TRBJ2-1 and V is TRBV11-2; D possibly matches TRBD1 or TRBD2 (6 bases each). The CDR3 length is 17 residues. The germline V and J ends were trimmed by 0 bases and 0 bases, with 12 bases remaining between them. The germline CDR1 and CDR2 sequences are SGHAT and FQNNGV.

The CDR3 DNA sequence: TGTGCCAGCAGTTTCTGGACAGGAGAAGCTTTCTTT. Its protein is CASSFWTGEAFF. This chain uses TRBV12-3 or TRBV12-4 with TRBJ1-1; 7 nucleotides line up with TRBD1. This CDR3 has 12 residues. V lost 3 bases and J lost 8; bases outside the gene matches: 3.

Written as DNA, the CDR3 is TGTGCCAGCTTTTGGGGGGGAGGCAATGAGCAGTTCTTC. This translates into CASFWGGGNEQFF. This chain connects TRBV7-9 to TRBJ2-1; 7 nucleotides align to TRBD2. Germline CDR1 reads SEHNR; CDR2 reads FQNEAQ (reference sequence). Trimming cost V 8 bases and J 6 bases; bases outside gene matches: 7. There are 13 residues in the CDR3. Full variable domain (remainder filled in from reference TRBV7-9 and TRBJ2-1): DTGVSQNPRHKITKRGQNVTFRCDPISEHNRLYWYRQTLGQGPEFLTYFQNEAQLEKSRLLSDRFSAERPKGSFSTLEIQRTEQGDSAMYLCASFWGGGNEQFFGPGTRLTVL.

The V gene is TRBV12-3 or TRBV12-4, the J gene TRBJ1-5; D not resolved. V lost 6 bases and J 10 bases, leaving 13 bases between the germline ends. CDR3 size: 12 residues. The DNA of the CDR3 is TGTGCCAGCAGCCCGACTTCGATCCCCCAGCATTTT. Protein sequence: CASSPTSIPQHF.

Many counts were recorded for this clonotype. The chain is built from TRBV27 and TRBJ2-7; no clear D. V was cut by 2 bases and J by 0 bases, with 11 bases left in between. From germline, CDR1 is MNHEY and CDR2 SMNVEV (reference sequence). This CDR3 has 15 amino acids. The CDR3 DNA follows: TGTGCCAGCAGTTTAGGCTCGGCCAGCTCCTACGAGCAGTACTTC. It yields the protein CASSLGSASSYEQYF.

This clonotype was observed a few times. V gene TRBV5-4 combines with J gene TRBJ1-3; D is unresolved. V was shortened by 0 bases and J by 7 bases, with 11 bases between the two germline ends. CDR1 and CDR2 (germline): SGHNT, YYREEE (reference sequence). This CDR3 contains 14 residues. The CDR3 DNA reads TGTGCCAGCAGCTTGGGCGGTACTAGGAACACCATATATTTT. It yields the protein CASSLGGTRNTIYF.

This clonotype showed up many times. The chain recombines TRBV5-1 with TRBJ2-2; the D is unclear. Trimming pared 0 bases from V and 4 bases from J, leaving 10 bases between. Per germline, CDR1 SGHRS and CDR2 YFSETQ. The CDR3 loop spans 15 amino acids. The CDR3 sequence: CASSLEGSGTGELFF. The CDR3 DNA follows: TGCGCCAGCAGCTTGGAGGGCAGTGGCACCGGGGAGCTGTTTTTT.

V is TRBV20-1 and J is TRBJ1-2; D remains ambiguous. CDR1 is DFQATT, CDR2 SNEGSKA, per germline (reference sequence). The CDR3 runs to 15 residues. Trimming left V 6 bases short and J 2 bases short, with 19 bases between. The CDR3 DNA follows: TGCAGTGCCCACCCCAAGGACGGGAAAAACTATGGCTACACCTTC. Its protein product is CSAHPKDGKNYGYTF.

This clonotype was detected once. The V call is TRBV4-3, the J call TRBJ1-4, with 9 bases identical to TRBD1. The CDR3 covers 17 residues. Germline V lookup: CDR1 LGHNA, CDR2 YSLEER. V lost 4 bases, J lost 3 bases, and 9 bases stayed unmatched. DNA for the CDR3: TGCGCCAGCAGCCCAAGAGGACAGGGGCTTGCTAATGAAAAACTGTTTTTT. Its protein product is CASSPRGQGLANEKLFF.

Many counts were recorded for this clonotype. The V and J genes are TRBV6-2 or TRBV6-3 and TRBJ2-2; tentative D call: TRBD2 (6 bases). Per germline, CDR1 MNHEY and CDR2 SVGEGT. CDR3 length: 13 residues. Trimming took 6 bases from V and 8 from J, leaving 13 bases between them. CDR3 loop: CASRWGLGGELFF. The CDR3 DNA sequence: TGTGCCAGCAGATGGGGACTCGGAGGGGAGCTGTTTTTT.

The chain recombines TRBV9 with TRBJ1-1; D perhaps matches TRBD1 (5 bases). The V and J ends lost 0 bases and 5 bases respectively, with 8 bases between them. Looked up from germline, CDR1 is SGDLS and CDR2 is YYNGEE. The CDR3 runs to 13 residues. CDR3 amino acids: CASSVGQKTEAFF. DNA for the CDR3: TGTGCCAGCAGCGTAGGACAGAAAACTGAAGCTTTCTTT.

This sequence joins TRBV6-1 and TRBJ2-1; 10 nucleotides match TRBD1. Germline-derived CDR1 and CDR2 are MNHNS and SASEGT. The V and J ends lost 7 bases and 7 bases, in that order; junction bases with no gene match: 4. The CDR3 runs 13 residues. CDR3 in DNA: TGTGCCAGCACCTGGGACAGGGGTAATGAGCAGTTCTTC. It encodes CASTWDRGNEQFF.

The V call is TRBV7-9, the J call TRBJ2-7; D perhaps matches TRBD2 (5 bases). In germline, CDR1 is SEHNR, CDR2 FQNEAQ (reference sequence). V lost 1 base and J lost 5, with 9 bases in between. The CDR3 extends over 13 amino acids. The CDR3 bases are TGTGCCAGCAGCTTAGGTTCCGGGGACGAGCAGTACTTC. This gives the protein CASSLGSGDEQYF.

This chain joins TRBV7-6 and TRBJ1-5; D uncertain. Per germline, CDR1 SGHVS and CDR2 FNYEAQ. V lost 3 bases and J lost 8, with 11 bases in between. This CDR3 has 13 residues. CDR3 nucleotide sequence: TGTGCCAGCAGCTTGGAGGGCGGTGAGCCCCAGCATTTT. Protein product: CASSLEGGEPQHF.

A few counts support this clonotype. The chain couples TRBV7-8 to TRBJ1-1; weak D call: TRBD1 (5 bases). The germline CDR1 and CDR2 sequences are SGHVS and FQNEAQ. This CDR3 has 14 amino acids. V shed 6 bases and J shed 0 bases, with 11 bases lying between them. In DNA, the CDR3 is TGTGCCAGCAGGGGGGAGAACTTGAACACTGAAGCTTTCTTT. Amino acids: CASRGENLNTEAFF. The full variable domain, rest sourced from reference TRBV7-8 and TRBJ1-1, is GAGVSQSPRYKVAKRGQDVALRCDPISGHVSLFWYQQALGQGPEFLTYFQNEAQLDKSGLPSDRFFAERPEGSVSTLKIQRTQQEDSAVYLCASRGENLNTEAFFGQGTRLTVV.

V and J are TRBV28 and TRBJ2-3; maybe TRBD1 (6 bases). The CDR3 runs to 15 residues. Trimming stripped 2 bases from V and 0 bases from J, with 9 bases between. CDR1 MDHEN and CDR2 SYDVKM come from the germline V gene. The CDR3 sequence: CASSLGRGSTDTQYF. The CDR3 coding sequence is TGTGCCAGCAGTTTAGGCAGGGGTAGCACAGATACGCAGTATTTT.

In its sample, this clonotype was seen a few times. The chain couples TRBV7-6 to TRBJ2-7; the D is unclear. The V end lost 1 base, the J end lost 5 bases, and 12 bases lay between the germline ends. The CDR3 contains 14 residues. Germline lookup yields CDR1 SGHVS and CDR2 FNYEAQ. The CDR3 sequence is CASSLVNGENEQYF. DNA for the CDR3: TGTGCCAGCAGCTTAGTAAATGGGGAAAACGAGCAGTACTTC.

At least ten counts were recorded for this clonotype. The V and J genes are TRBV4-3 and TRBJ1-3; 8 bases agree with TRBD1. The length of the CDR3 is 16 residues. CDR1 is LGHNA and CDR2 is YSLEER in the germline V gene. J lost 1 base, V lost 0 bases, and 2 bases had no gene match. The CDR3 DNA sequence: TGCGCCAGCAGCCAAGACACAGGGGGATCTGGAAACACCATATATTTT. Its translation: CASSQDTGGSGNTIYF.

This clonotype has more than one count but fewer than ten. The V and J genes are TRBV7-2 and TRBJ2-7; TRBD1 aligns across 9 bases. The V gene end was trimmed by 0 bases and the J gene end by 0 bases; junction bases not matched to a gene: 12. The CDR3 totals 19 residues. Germline CDR1 and CDR2: SGHTA and FQGNSA. DNA of the CDR3: TGTGCCAGCAGCTTAGCGCGTGGTGACAGGACAGGGGTCTCCTACGAGCAGTACTTC. Amino acid sequence: CASSLARGDRTGVSYEQYF.

The chain is built from TRBV6-1 and TRBJ1-2; D is ambiguous. The CDR3 spans 13 residues. The germline gives CDR1 MNHNS, CDR2 SASEGT. The ends were cut back, 8 bases at V and 8 bases at J, with 18 bases in the middle. DNA of the CDR3: TGTGCCAGCTCCCCCTTCCTGGTTCGGGGCTACACCTTC. Translating gives CASSPFLVRGYTF.

This chain connects TRBV7-8 to TRBJ2-1; 11 bases fit TRBD1. The V segment lost 5 bases and the J segment 8 bases; nucleotides outside the gene matches: 8. CDR1 and CDR2 (germline): SGHVS, FQNEAQ. The CDR3 totals 15 residues. This chain's CDR3 is CASSQGQGEGDEQFF. In nucleotides, the CDR3 is TGTGCCAGCAGCCAGGGACAGGGGGAAGGGGATGAGCAGTTCTTC.

V is TRBV12-3 or TRBV12-4 and J is TRBJ1-5; a weak D match, TRBD1 (5 bases). Trimming cost V 3 bases and J 3 bases, with 12 bases left between them. The CDR3 is 15 amino acids. Here the CDR3 reads CASSLWDGPNQPQHF. CDR3 sequence (DNA): TGTGCCAGCAGTTTGTGGGACGGACCCAATCAGCCCCAGCATTTT.

In its sample, this clonotype was seen a few times. The CDR3 is CASNEEVHEKLFF. CDR3 bases: TGTGCCAGTAACGAGGAAGTCCATGAAAAACTGTTTTTT. The J gene is TRBJ1-4, the V gene TRBV19; no clear D gene. The CDR3 is 13 residues long. Germline lookup yields CDR1 LNHDA and CDR2 SQIVND (reference sequence). The V gene lost 7 bases and the J gene lost 6 bases, with 12 bases spanning the gap.

The table lists this clonotype with a few counts. The chain has TRBV7-9 and TRBJ2-3, with TRBD1 matching over 11 bases. Germline assignment: CDR1 SEHNR and CDR2 FQNEAQ (reference sequence). Losses at the gene ends were 4 bases for V and 2 bases for J; bases not matched to a gene: 5. CDR3 length: 16 residues. The CDR3 loop reads CASSSDRGQDTDTQYF. The DNA of the CDR3 is TGTGCCAGCAGCTCGGACAGGGGGCAGGACACAGATACGCAGTATTTT.

This clonotype was counted a few times. V is TRBV6-1 and J is TRBJ1-5; TRBD1 aligns across 8 bases. This CDR3 is 14 amino acids long. CDR1 MNHNS and CDR2 SASEGT come from the germline V gene. The V and J ends lost 6 bases and 4 bases, in that order; junction bases with no gene match: 5. This CDR3 is CASRRTGRNQPQHF. CDR3 in DNA: TGTGCCAGCAGGCGGACAGGGCGGAATCAGCCCCAGCATTTT.